These 4 T cell receptor beta chains originate from one sample sequenced in a study of Ad26.COV2.S vaccination and SARS-CoV-2 variants. The method was immunoSEQ multiplex PCR; TCRdb's version includes in-frame clones alone and lacks a portion of them. The repertoire includes 450,000 to 550,000 clones, about 88% of them detected once, and roughly 1.7% sits in the top ten. Treatment reported: roughly 18 received Ad26.COV2.S at low or high dose, single or two shots; five or six received placebo; per-sample allocation not given. Specimens were obtained on day 63 following the first vaccine or placebo injection. This specimen was peripheral blood, taken in a trial of Ad26.COV2.S vaccine versus placebo. Receptors were obtained from a person aged 18-65 years who received the Ad26.COV2.S COVID-19 vaccine or a placebo.

This chain uses TRBV5-1 with TRBJ1-6; 7 bases map to TRBD1. This CDR3 spans 16 amino acids. Trimming cost V 3 bases and J 7 bases; bases outside gene matches: 10. Germline CDR1 SGHRS, CDR2 YFSETQ. The CDR3 bases are TGCGCCAGCAGCTCCGCAGGGGGGGTGGGAAATTCACCCCTCCACTTT. Translating gives CASSSAGGVGNSPLHF. The full variable domain, its missing parts supplied by reference TRBV5-1 and TRBJ1-6, is KAGVTQTPRYLIKTRGQQVTLSCSPISGHRSVSWYQQTPGQGLQFLFEYFSETQRNKGNFPGRFSGRQFSNSRSEMNVSTLELGDSALYLCASSSAGGVGNSPLHFGNGTRLTVT.

The chain carries TRBV3-1 (or the pseudogene TRBV3-2) and TRBJ2-6; a weak D match, TRBD2 (5 bases). The germline V gene encodes CDR1 LGHDT and CDR2 YNNKEL (reference sequence). Deletions cut 0 bases from V and 4 bases from J, with 13 bases between. The CDR3 covers 17 residues. The DNA of the CDR3 is TGTGCCAGCAGCCAAGATCCCCTAGCATCCGGGGCCAACGTCCTGACTTTC. This encodes CASSQDPLASGANVLTF.

This chain joins TRBV14 and TRBJ1-4, with D possibly matching TRBD1 (6 bases). With 1 base removed from V and 7 bases from J, the gap between germline ends came to 13 bases. The germline CDR1 and CDR2 sequences are SGHDN and FVKESK. CDR3 length: 15 residues. The CDR3 DNA reads TGTGCCAGCAGCCAAGCGGGGGCTTCTGGTGAAAAACTGTTTTTT. Encoded protein: CASSQAGASGEKLFF.

The V gene is TRBV6-1, the J gene TRBJ2-3; D gene uncertain. CDR1 and CDR2 (germline): MNHNS, SASEGT. V lost 3 bases, J lost 0 bases, and 10 bases lay in between. The CDR3 length is 15 residues. In nucleotides, the CDR3 is TGTGCCAGCAGTGACAGGACGGTGAGCACAGATACGCAGTATTTT. Translation: CASSDRTVSTDTQYF.